A single T cell receptor beta chain is shown here with its context. This CDR3 has 16 amino acids. Germline V gives CDR1 KGHSH, CDR2 LQKENI. The germline V and J ends were trimmed by 3 bases and 7 bases, with 21 bases remaining between them. This entry is derived from a study of T cells after yellow fever vaccination. Study background: Where fractions had low cell numbers, libraries were prepared from them with the SMART-Seq v4 Ultra Low Input RNA kit.

TCRdb redid the calling of the 5' RACE reads with MiXCR, one entry per CDR3 protein. Here the sample spans around 120,000 distinct CDR3 sequences, 7.2% being singletons. This material consisted of CD4+ T cells sorted from PBMCs, taken around 45 days after the first yellow fever vaccination. The TCR was taken from a man younger than 35 who received the YFV17D yellow fever vaccine. This chain joins TRBV18 and TRBJ2-5; tentatively, D is TRBD1 or TRBD2 (5 bases each). CDR3 loop: CASSPGWDGPRGTQYF. The CDR3 nucleotides are TGTGCCAGCTCACCGGGATGGGACGGACCGAGGGGGACCCAGTACTTC.